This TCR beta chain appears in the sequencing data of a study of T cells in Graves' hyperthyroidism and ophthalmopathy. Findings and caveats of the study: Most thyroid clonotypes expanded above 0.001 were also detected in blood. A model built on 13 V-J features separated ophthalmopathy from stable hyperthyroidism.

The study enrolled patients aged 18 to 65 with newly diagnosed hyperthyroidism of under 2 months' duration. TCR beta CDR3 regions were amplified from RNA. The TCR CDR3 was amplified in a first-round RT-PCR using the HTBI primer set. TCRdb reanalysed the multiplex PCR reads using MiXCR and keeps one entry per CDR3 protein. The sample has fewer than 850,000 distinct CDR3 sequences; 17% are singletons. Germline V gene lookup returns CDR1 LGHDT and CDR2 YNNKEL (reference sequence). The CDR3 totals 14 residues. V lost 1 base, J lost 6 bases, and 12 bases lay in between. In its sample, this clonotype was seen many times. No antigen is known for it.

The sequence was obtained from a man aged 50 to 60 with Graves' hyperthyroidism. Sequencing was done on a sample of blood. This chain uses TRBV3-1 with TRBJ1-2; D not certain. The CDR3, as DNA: TGTGCCAGCAGCCAAGTGGCGGGGAGACATGGCTACACCTTC. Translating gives CASSQVAGRHGYTF.